The source of this TCR beta chain is a study of cytomegalovirus exposure and HLA in healthy donors. Study information: Genotyping showed around 81% of roughly 400 donors falling in the Caucasian-associated ancestry cluster.

Germline assignment: CDR1 MGHDK and CDR2 SYGVNS. The CDR3 covers 16 residues. V was shortened by 4 bases and J by 3 bases, with 16 bases between the two germline ends. Study results and caveats: In vitro experiments confirmed that three CMV-associated chains were specific for CMV antigens. In an earlier analysis, about 87% or about 30%: the productive usage of most TCR beta V segments. For most subjects, TCR beta sequences were reported to predict HLA-A and HLA-B alleles with accuracy.

The PCR employed 60 Vbeta primers together with 13 Jbeta primers. Measured with immunoSEQ multiplex PCR; TCRdb has only the in-frame clones, and not every one. The data contain fewer than 90,000 clones, 60% to 80% of them singletons. Comment on this clone: Its antigen is unidentified.

The chain has TRBV25-1 and TRBJ1-3; D uncertain. Sequencing was carried out using PBMCs. The sequence was collected from a female donor in good health and CMV-seronegative. The CDR3 loop is CASSALGAASGNTIYF. CDR3 nucleotides: TGTGCCAGCAGTGCCCTAGGAGCCGCTAGTGGAAACACCATATATTTT.